This is a list of T cell receptor beta chains from one sample in a study of T cell responses to AZD1222 COVID-19 vaccine. Some clones are missing from TCRdb's copy, which holds only in-frame ones; the method was immunoSEQ multiplex PCR. The sample lists about 80,000 clones; approximately 89% were seen once. Sequenced here: peripheral blood, sampled 28 days after the second AZD1222 dose. The origin of the receptors is an adult who received the AZD1222 COVID-19 vaccine. CDR3s include the opening cysteine and the closing phenylalanine or tryptophan. The order of the fields is clone size, V gene, J gene, D gene, CDR3 DNA, CDR3 protein. D genes are given only for firm matches. Size is stated for part of the rows, as once, few or many counts, or as a class when the clone is expanded.

NA	TRBV28	TRBJ1-5	NA	TGTGCCAGCAGTTTATTTTTAGAACCCCAGCATTTT	CASSLFLEPQHF
NA	TRBV28	TRBJ1-4	NA	TGTGCCAGCAGCCCCGCTGGGGAAAAACTGTTTTTT	CASSPAGEKLFF
once	TRBV11-2	TRBJ2-6	NA	TGTGCCAGCAGCCCTTACAACGTCCTGACTTTC	CASSPYNVLTF
once	TRBV28	TRBJ1-1	TRBD1	TGTGCCAGCAGTCCCGGGACAGCCTTGAACACTGAAGCTTTCTTT	CASSPGTALNTEAFF
NA	TRBV18	TRBJ1-1	NA	TGTGCCAGCTCACCCAGGCAGAACACTGAAGCTTTCTTT	CASSPRQNTEAFF
NA	TRBV15	TRBJ2-2	TRBD1	TGTGCCACCGCGGGACAGGGGGAGGTTACCGGGGAGCTGTTTTTT	CATAGQGEVTGELFF
few	TRBV6-4	TRBJ2-7	TRBD2	TGTGCCAGCAGTGTGACTAGCGGCTACGAGCAGTACTTC	CASSVTSGYEQYF
NA	TRBV3-1/TRBV3-2	TRBJ2-1	NA	TGTGCCAGCAGCCAGGGGTACTGGAATGAGCAGTTCTTC	CASSQGYWNEQFF
NA	TRBV7-2	TRBJ2-3	NA	TGTGCCAGCACTCTCGTAAGAGGGGGGGCTAGCACAGATACGCAGTATTTT	CASTLVRGGASTDTQYF
NA	TRBV19	TRBJ1-5	NA	TGTGCCAGTAGTATCGACAGGCCGGGGCCCCAGCATTTT	CASSIDRPGPQHF
NA	TRBV6-5	TRBJ2-7	NA	TGTGCCAGCAGCGGGACACAGAGCTCCTACGAGCAGTACTTC	CASSGTQSSYEQYF
NA	TRBV10-3	TRBJ2-3	TRBD2	TGTGCCATCAGCCTAGCGGGAGGGTGGGCAGATACGCAGTATTTT	CAISLAGGWADTQYF
NA	TRBV19	TRBJ2-7	NA	TGTGCCAGTAGTATAGTTGGTGGAGTCAGCTCCTACGAGCAGTACTTC	CASSIVGGVSSYEQYF
NA	TRBV28	TRBJ1-3	NA	TGTGCCAGCAAGGCAGGGGTCCCGAACACCATATATTTT	CASKAGVPNTIYF
NA	TRBV4-2	TRBJ2-7	TRBD1	TGTGCCAGCAGCCGGGACAGGGGCTACGAGCAGTACTTC	CASSRDRGYEQYF
NA	TRBV30	TRBJ2-1	NA	TGTGCCTGGAGTAAGAAGGGGAACAATGAGCAGTTCTTC	CAWSKKGNNEQFF
few	TRBV3-1/TRBV3-2	TRBJ1-2	TRBD1	TGTGCCAGCAGCCGCGGACAGGGTATTCGGTATGGCTACACCTTC	CASSRGQGIRYGYTF
NA	TRBV10-3	TRBJ2-1	TRBD1	TGTGCCATCAGTGAGTTCCTGGGACAGGGCAACAATGAGCAGTTCTTC	CAISEFLGQGNNEQFF
NA	TRBV27	TRBJ2-5	NA	TGTGCCAGCAGTTTACTTCTGGGTGAGACCCAGTACTTC	CASSLLLGETQYF
NA	TRBV10-1	TRBJ2-1	NA	TGCGCCAGCAGTGAGGTAGTCGGGACTTTAAATGAGCAGTTCTTC	CASSEVVGTLNEQFF
once	TRBV7-8	TRBJ2-7	NA	TGTGCCAGCAGCTTAAGCGGACAGCCCTCCTACGAGCAGTACTTC	CASSLSGQPSYEQYF
NA	TRBV2	TRBJ2-1	TRBD1	TGTGCCGTCAACAGGGGCCTTTCCTACAATGAGCAGTTCTTC	CAVNRGLSYNEQFF
NA	TRBV6-6	TRBJ2-1	TRBD2	TGTGCCAGCAGTCCCGGACTAGCGGGAGGGCCGGGATACAATGAGCAGTTCTTC	CASSPGLAGGPGYNEQFF
NA	TRBV7-9	TRBJ2-6	NA	TGTGCCAGCAGCCCAGGTGGATCTGGGGCCAACGTCCTGACTTTC	CASSPGGSGANVLTF
NA	TRBV2	TRBJ2-5	NA	TGTGCCAGCAGAGCTTTCCCGGAGGAGACCCAGTACTTC	CASRAFPEETQYF
NA	TRBV28	TRBJ2-5	NA	TGTGCCAGCAGTTCCCCCCAGTCGGACAGAGGGAGGCAGACCCAGTACTTC	CASSSPQSDRGRQTQYF
NA	TRBV21-1	TRBJ2-1	NA	TGTGCCAGCAGCCCCCAGTGGTATAGCGGGAGGACCTCCTACAATGAGCAGTTCTTC	CASSPQWYSGRTSYNEQFF
NA	TRBV5-4	TRBJ2-7	TRBD2	TGTGCCAGCAGGGACGGGACTAGCGCCTACGAGCAGTACTTC	CASRDGTSAYEQYF
NA	TRBV28	TRBJ2-2	NA	TGTGCCAGCAACGCCGACTTGAGAGGCACCGGGGAGCTGTTTTTT	CASNADLRGTGELFF
NA	TRBV24-1	TRBJ1-2	TRBD1	TGTGCCACCAGTGACAAGGCTGTATTCGACAGGGATGGCTACACCTTC	CATSDKAVFDRDGYTF
NA	TRBV4-1	TRBJ2-3	TRBD2	TGCGCCAGCTCTCAGCGGGTTAGCGGGAGGGCCGATACGCAGTATTTT	CASSQRVSGRADTQYF
NA	TRBV7-9	TRBJ1-2	NA	TGTGCCAGCAGCTTTTCGGCAGGGGACCTCACTAACTATGGCTACACCTTC	CASSFSAGDLTNYGYTF
NA	TRBV7-9	TRBJ1-3	TRBD1	TGTGCCAGCAGCCCTCGGGACAGGCTTGGAAACACCATATATTTT	CASSPRDRLGNTIYF
once	TRBV5-1	TRBJ2-2	NA	TGCGCCAGCAGAGGGGGAGAATTGTTATCCGGGGAGCTGTTTTTT	CASRGGELLSGELFF
NA	TRBV27	TRBJ2-7	NA	TGTGCCAGCAGCCCCCGGGACGGCCCCTACGAGCAGTACTTC	CASSPRDGPYEQYF
NA	TRBV27	TRBJ1-4	NA	TGTGCCAGCAGTAGCTATTCGGGGGAGCTCGGTGAAAAACTGTTTTTT	CASSSYSGELGEKLFF
NA	TRBV29-1	TRBJ2-5	TRBD1	TGCAGCGTTGACCCGCCAGGGGGCAGAGAGACCCAGTACTTC	CSVDPPGGRETQYF
NA	TRBV7-2	TRBJ2-7	NA	TGTGCCAGCAGCTTTGGGGGAGCTTACGAGCAGTACTTC	CASSFGGAYEQYF
few	TRBV3-1/TRBV3-2	TRBJ1-6	NA	TGTGCCAGCAGCCTGGCCGGGACATTGGGTTCACCCCTCCACTTT	CASSLAGTLGSPLHF
NA	TRBV2	TRBJ2-2	NA	TGTGCCAGCAGTAGGAGGGAGCTGGCCGGGGAGCTGTTTTTT	CASSRRELAGELFF
NA	TRBV30	TRBJ2-3	NA	TGTGCCTGGACCGAGAGGGGTAGCGGCGCAGATACGCAGTATTTT	CAWTERGSGADTQYF
NA	TRBV13	TRBJ2-2	NA	NA	CASSLRAGELFF
NA	TRBV5-1	TRBJ2-2	NA	TGCGCCAGCAGCTTGAGGCAAATAAACACCGGGGAGCTGTTTTTT	CASSLRQINTGELFF
NA	TRBV7-8	TRBJ2-6	NA	TGTGCCAGCAGCTTAGGCCACTCTGGGGCCAACGTCCTGACTTTC	CASSLGHSGANVLTF
NA	TRBV27	TRBJ2-7	TRBD2	TGTGCCACCAGACCCCGAACTAGCGGGGTTACCTACGAGCAGTACTTC	CATRPRTSGVTYEQYF
NA	TRBV2	TRBJ1-4	TRBD1	TGTGCCAGCAGTGAGGACAGGGGGCGCGAAAAACTGTTTTTT	CASSEDRGREKLFF
NA	TRBV7-2	TRBJ1-3	NA	TGTGCCAGCAGCCCCACACAGGGACAAGGAAACACCATATATTTT	CASSPTQGQGNTIYF
NA	TRBV7-9	TRBJ2-6	NA	TGTGCCAGCCCCAAGCCTAGCGCAGGGGCCAACGTCCTGACTTTC	CASPKPSAGANVLTF